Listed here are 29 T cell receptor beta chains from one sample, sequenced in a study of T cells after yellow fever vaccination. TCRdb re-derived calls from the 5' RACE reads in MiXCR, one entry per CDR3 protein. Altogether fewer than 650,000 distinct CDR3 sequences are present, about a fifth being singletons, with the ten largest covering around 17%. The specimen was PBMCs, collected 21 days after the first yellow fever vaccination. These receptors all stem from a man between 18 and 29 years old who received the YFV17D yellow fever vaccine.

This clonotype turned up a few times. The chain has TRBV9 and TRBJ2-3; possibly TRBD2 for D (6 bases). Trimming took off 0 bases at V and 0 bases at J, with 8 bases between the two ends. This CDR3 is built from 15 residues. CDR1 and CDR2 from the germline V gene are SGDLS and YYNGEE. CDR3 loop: CASSVGGLSTDTQYF. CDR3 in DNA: TGTGCCAGCAGCGTAGGGGGACTTAGCACAGATACGCAGTATTTT. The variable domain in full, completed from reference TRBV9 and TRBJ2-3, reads DSGVTQTPKHLITATGQRVTLRCSPRSGDLSVYWYQQSLDQGLQFLIQYYNGEERAKGNILERFSAQQFPDLHSELNLSSLELGDSALYFCASSVGGLSTDTQYFGPGTRLTVL.

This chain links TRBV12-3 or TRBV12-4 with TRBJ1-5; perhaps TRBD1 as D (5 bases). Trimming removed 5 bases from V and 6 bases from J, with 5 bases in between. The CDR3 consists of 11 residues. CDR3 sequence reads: CASSDSQPQHF. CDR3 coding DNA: TGTGCCAGCAGTGACAGTCAGCCCCAGCATTTT.

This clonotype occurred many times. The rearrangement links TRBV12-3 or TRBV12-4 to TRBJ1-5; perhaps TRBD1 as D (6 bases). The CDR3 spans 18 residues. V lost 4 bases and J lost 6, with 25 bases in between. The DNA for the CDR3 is TGTGCCAGCAGTTCTATAGAGGTATCAGGGGATTATATTCAGCCCCAGCATTTT. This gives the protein CASSSIEVSGDYIQPQHF.

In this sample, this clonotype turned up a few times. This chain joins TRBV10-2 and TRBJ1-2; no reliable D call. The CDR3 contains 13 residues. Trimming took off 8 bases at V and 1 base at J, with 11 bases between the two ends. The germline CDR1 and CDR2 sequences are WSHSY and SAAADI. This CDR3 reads CASSDGINYGYTF. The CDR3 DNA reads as TGCGCCAGCTCGGACGGGATTAACTATGGCTACACCTTC.

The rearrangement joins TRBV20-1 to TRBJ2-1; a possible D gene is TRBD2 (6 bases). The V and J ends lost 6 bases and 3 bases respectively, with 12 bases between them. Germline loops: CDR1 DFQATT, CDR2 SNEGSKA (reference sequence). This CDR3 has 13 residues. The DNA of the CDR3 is TGCAGTGCCCCCCGGGACTTCTACAATGAGCAGTTCTTC. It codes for CSAPRDFYNEQFF.

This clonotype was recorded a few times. This CDR3 is CSARVSGGRSTGELFF. The CDR3 DNA is TGCAGTGCTAGAGTTAGCGGGGGTCGGAGCACCGGGGAGCTGTTTTTT. The J gene is TRBJ2-2, the V gene TRBV20-1, with 9 bases identical to TRBD2. CDR1 DFQATT and CDR2 SNEGSKA come from the germline V gene (reference sequence). The CDR3 is 16 amino acids. Trimming at V came to 1 base and at J to 4 bases, leaving 7 bases not matched to a gene.

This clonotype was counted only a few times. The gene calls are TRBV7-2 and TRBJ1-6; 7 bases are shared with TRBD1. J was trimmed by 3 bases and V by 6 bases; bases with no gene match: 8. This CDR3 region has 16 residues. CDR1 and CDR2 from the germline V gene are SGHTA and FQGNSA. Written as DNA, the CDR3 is TGTGCCAGCAGGGGACAGACCACTAGCTATAATTCACCCCTCCACTTT. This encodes CASRGQTTSYNSPLHF.

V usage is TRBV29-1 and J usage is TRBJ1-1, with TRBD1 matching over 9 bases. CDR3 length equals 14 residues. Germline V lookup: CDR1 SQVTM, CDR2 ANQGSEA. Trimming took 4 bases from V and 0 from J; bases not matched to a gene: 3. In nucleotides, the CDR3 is TGCAGCGTTGCCGGGACAGGGTTGAACACTGAAGCTTTCTTT. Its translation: CSVAGTGLNTEAFF.

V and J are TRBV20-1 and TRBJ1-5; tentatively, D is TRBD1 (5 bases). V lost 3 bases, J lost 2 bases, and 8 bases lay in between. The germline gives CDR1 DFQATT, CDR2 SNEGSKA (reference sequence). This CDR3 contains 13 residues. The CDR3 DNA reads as TGCAGTGCTAGGGGACCGCGCAATCAGCCCCAGCATTTT. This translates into CSARGPRNQPQHF.

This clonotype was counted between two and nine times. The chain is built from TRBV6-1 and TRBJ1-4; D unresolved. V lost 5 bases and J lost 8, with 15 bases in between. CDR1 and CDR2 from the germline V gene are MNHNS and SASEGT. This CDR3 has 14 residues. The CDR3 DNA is TGTGCCAGCAGTCGCCAGCCCCGAGGCGAAAAACTGTTTTTT. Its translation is CASSRQPRGEKLFF.

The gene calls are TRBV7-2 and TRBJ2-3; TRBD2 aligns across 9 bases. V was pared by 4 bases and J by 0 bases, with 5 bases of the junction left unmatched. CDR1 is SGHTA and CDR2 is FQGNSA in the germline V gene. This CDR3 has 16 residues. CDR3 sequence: CASSYKAGGSTDTQYF. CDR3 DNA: TGTGCCAGCAGCTACAAAGCGGGGGGAAGCACAGATACGCAGTATTTT. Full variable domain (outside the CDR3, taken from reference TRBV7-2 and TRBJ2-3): GAGVSQSPSNKVTEKGKDVELRCDPISGHTALYWYRQSLGQGLEFLIYFQGNSAPDKSGLPSDRFSAERTGGSVSTLTIQRTQQEDSAVYLCASSYKAGGSTDTQYFGPGTRLTVL.

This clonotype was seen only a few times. CDR3 sequence reads: CASRRLLFPSTDTQYF. Here the CDR3 DNA reads TGCGCCAGCAGACGCCTGCTTTTTCCTAGCACAGATACGCAGTATTTT. This chain links TRBV5-1 with TRBJ2-3; D is uncertain. The CDR3 runs to 16 residues. Trimming took off 5 bases at V and 0 bases at J, with 16 bases between the two ends. Germline CDR1 is SGHRS and CDR2 is YFSETQ. Variable domain in full (rest from reference TRBV5-1 and TRBJ2-3): KAGVTQTPRYLIKTRGQQVTLSCSPISGHRSVSWYQQTPGQGLQFLFEYFSETQRNKGNFPGRFSGRQFSNSRSEMNVSTLELGDSALYLCASRRLLFPSTDTQYFGPGTRLTVL.

The CDR3 nucleotides read TGTGCCATCAGTGAGTCCGGCGTTGCGGTTGGCTACACCTTC. This codes for CAISESGVAVGYTF. The V and J genes are TRBV10-3 and TRBJ1-2; D uncertain. The CDR3 loop spans 14 amino acids. V lost 0 bases and J 7 bases, leaving 12 bases between the germline ends. CDR1 ENHRY and CDR2 SYGVKD come from the germline V gene.

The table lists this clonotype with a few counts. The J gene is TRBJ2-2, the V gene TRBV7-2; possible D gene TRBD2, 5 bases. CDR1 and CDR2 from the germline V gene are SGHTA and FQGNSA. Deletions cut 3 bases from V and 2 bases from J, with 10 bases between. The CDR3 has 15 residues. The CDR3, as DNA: TGTGCCAGCAGCTTTAATGGACTCAACACCGGGGAGCTGTTTTTT. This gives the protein CASSFNGLNTGELFF.

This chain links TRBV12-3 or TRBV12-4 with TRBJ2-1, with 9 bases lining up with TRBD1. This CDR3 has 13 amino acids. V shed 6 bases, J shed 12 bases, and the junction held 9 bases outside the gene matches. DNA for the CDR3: TGTGCCAGCAGGGAACAGGGGGCTCAAGGGCAGTTCTTC. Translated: CASREQGAQGQFF.

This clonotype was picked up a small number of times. As DNA, the CDR3 is TGTGCCAGCAGTGACACGGACAGGGTTTTTCAGCAGTTCTTC. This sequence encodes CASSDTDRVFQQFF. The rearrangement links TRBV6-2 or TRBV6-3 to TRBJ2-1; the match to TRBD1 covers 8 bases. The CDR3 is 14 amino acids. V was clipped by 5 bases and J by 11 bases; unmatched bases: 11. Germline CDR1 and CDR2: MNHEY and SVGEGT.

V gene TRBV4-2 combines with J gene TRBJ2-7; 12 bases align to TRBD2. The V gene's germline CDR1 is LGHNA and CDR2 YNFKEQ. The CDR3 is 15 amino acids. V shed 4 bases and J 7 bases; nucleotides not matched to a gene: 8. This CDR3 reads CASSLGLAGNREQYV. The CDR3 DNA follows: TGTGCCAGCAGCCTAGGACTAGCGGGGAATCGGGAGCAGTACGTC.

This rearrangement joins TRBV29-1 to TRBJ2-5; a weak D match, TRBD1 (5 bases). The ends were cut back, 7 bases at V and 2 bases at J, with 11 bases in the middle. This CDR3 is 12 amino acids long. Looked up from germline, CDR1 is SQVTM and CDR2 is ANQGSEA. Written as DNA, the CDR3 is TGCAGCGCGAAGGGGTCACAAGAGACCCAGTACTTC. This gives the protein CSAKGSQETQYF.

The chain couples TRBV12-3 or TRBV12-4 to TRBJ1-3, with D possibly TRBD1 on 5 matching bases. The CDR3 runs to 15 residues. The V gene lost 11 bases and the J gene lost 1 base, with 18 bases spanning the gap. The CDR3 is CAGKGLTGSGNTIYF. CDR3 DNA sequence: TGTGCCGGAAAGGGACTCACGGGATCTGGAAACACCATATATTTT.

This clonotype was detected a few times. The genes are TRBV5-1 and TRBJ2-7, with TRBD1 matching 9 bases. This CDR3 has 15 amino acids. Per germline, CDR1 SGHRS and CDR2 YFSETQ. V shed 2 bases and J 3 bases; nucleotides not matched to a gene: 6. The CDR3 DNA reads TGCGCCAGCAGCTTAACAGGGGGCTGGGACTACGAGCAGTACTTC. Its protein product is CASSLTGGWDYEQYF.

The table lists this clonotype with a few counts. CDR3 DNA: TGTGCCAGCAGCCGAACTAGTAATAGCGGCAATGAGCAGTTCTTC. Translated: CASSRTSNSGNEQFF. This chain links TRBV7-3 with TRBJ2-1; tentative D call: TRBD2 (6 bases). The CDR3 runs to 15 residues. The germline V gene encodes CDR1 SGHTA and CDR2 FQGTGA. Trimming removed 5 bases from V and 6 bases from J, with 17 bases in between.

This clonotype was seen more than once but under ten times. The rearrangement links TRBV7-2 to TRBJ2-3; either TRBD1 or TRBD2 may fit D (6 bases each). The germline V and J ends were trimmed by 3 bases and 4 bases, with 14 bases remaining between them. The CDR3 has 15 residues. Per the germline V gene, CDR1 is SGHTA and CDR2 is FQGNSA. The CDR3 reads CASSFAGGVADTQYF. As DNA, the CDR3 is TGTGCCAGCAGCTTTGCCGGGGGCGTAGCAGATACGCAGTATTTT.

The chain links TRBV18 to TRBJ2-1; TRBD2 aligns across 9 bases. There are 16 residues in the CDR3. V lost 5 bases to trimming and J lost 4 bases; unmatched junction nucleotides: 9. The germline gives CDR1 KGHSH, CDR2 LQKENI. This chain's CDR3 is CASSKVAGEYYNEQFF. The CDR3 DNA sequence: TGTGCCAGCTCAAAGGTAGCGGGGGAATATTACAATGAGCAGTTCTTC.

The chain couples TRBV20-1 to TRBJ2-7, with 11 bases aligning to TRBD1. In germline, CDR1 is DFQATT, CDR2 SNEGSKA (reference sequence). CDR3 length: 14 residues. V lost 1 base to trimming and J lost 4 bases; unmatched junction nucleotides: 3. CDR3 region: CSARGGQGGYEQYF. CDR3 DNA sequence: TGCAGTGCTAGAGGGGGACAGGGGGGGTACGAGCAGTACTTC.

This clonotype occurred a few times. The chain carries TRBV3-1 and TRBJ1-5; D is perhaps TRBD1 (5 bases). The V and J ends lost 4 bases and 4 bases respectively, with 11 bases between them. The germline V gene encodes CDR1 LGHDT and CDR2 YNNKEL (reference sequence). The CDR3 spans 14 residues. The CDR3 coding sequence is TGTGCCAGCAGCCCCGGACAACCTAATCAGCCCCAGCATTTT. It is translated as CASSPGQPNQPQHF.

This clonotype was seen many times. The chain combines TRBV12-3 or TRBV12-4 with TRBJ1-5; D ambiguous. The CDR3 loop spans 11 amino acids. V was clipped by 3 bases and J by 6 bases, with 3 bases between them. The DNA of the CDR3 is TGTGCCAGCAGTTTGGGTCAGCCCCAGCATTTT. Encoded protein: CASSLGQPQHF.

CDR3 sequence reads: CSARTSGFTDTQYF. CDR3 nucleotide sequence: TGCAGTGCCCGGACTAGCGGGTTCACAGATACGCAGTATTTT. The rearrangement joins TRBV20-1 to TRBJ2-3, with 11 bases fitting TRBD2. Germline values: CDR1 DFQATT, CDR2 SNEGSKA (reference sequence). Germline trimming cut 6 bases from V and 2 bases from J; bases unmatched to any gene: 4. The CDR3 contains 14 residues.

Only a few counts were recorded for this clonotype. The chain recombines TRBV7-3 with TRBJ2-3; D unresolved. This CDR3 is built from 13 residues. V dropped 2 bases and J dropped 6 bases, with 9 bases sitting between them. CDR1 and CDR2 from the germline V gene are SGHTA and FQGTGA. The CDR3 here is CASSLRWVDTQYF. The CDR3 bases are TGTGCCAGCAGCTTACGGTGGGTGGATACGCAGTATTTT.

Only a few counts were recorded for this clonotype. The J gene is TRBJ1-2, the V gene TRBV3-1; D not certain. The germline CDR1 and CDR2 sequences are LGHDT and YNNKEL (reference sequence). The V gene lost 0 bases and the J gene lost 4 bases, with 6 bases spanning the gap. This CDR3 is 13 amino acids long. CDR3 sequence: CASSQEGGYGYTF. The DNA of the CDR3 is TGTGCCAGCAGCCAAGAAGGTGGCTATGGCTACACCTTC.